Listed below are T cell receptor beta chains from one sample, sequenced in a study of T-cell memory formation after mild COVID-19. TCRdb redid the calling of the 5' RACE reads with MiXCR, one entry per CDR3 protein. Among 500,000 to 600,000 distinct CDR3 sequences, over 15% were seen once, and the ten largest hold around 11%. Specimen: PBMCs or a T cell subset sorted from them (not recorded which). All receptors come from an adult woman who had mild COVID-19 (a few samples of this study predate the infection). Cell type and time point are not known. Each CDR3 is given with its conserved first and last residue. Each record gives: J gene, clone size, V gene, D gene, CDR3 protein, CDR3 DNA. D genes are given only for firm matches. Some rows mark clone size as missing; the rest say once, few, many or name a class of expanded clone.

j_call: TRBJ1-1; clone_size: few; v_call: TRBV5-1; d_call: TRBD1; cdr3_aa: CASSRQGHTEAFF; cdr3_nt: TGCGCCAGCAGCCGACAGGGTCACACTGAAGCTTTCTTT
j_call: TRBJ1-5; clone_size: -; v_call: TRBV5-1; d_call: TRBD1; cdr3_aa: CASSLGTGYDQPQHF; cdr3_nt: TGCGCCAGCAGCTTGGGGACAGGGTATGATCAGCCCCAGCATTTT
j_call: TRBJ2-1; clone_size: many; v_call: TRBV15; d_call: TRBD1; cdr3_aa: CATSSVGTGGLNEQFF; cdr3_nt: TGTGCCACCAGCAGTGTCGGGACAGGGGGCCTAAATGAGCAGTTCTTC
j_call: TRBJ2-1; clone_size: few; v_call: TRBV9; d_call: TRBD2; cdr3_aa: CASSETSGGSQGLFF; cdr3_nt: TGTGCCAGCAGCGAAACTAGCGGGGGGTCGCAGGGACTGTTCTTC
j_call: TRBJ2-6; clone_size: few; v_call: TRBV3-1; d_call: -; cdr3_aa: CASSHTGSGANVLTF; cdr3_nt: TGTGCCAGCAGCCACACGGGCTCTGGGGCCAACGTCCTGACTTTC
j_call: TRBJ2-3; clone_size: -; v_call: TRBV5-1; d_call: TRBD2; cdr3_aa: CASSLYRRLAGGRTDTQYF; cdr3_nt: TGCGCCAGCAGCTTGTACCGGCGACTAGCGGGGGGACGCACAGATACGCAGTATTTT
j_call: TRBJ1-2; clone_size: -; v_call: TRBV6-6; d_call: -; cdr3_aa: CASSSTGPSSHYGYTF; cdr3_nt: TGTGCCAGCAGTTCCACAGGACCTTCGAGCCACTATGGCTACACCTTC
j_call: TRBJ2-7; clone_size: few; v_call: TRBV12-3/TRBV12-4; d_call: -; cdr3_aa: CASSFEGTYEQYF; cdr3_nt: TGTGCCAGCAGTTTTGAGGGAACCTACGAGCAGTACTTC
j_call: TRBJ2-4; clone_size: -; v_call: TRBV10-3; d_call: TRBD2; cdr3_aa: CAISEGLAGVAKNIQYF; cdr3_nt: TGTGCCATCAGCGAAGGACTAGCGGGGGTAGCCAAAAACATTCAGTACTTC
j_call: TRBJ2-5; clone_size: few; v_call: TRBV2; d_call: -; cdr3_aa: CASSDPAKQYF; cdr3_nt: TGTGCCAGCAGCGACCCGGCTAAGCAGTACTTC
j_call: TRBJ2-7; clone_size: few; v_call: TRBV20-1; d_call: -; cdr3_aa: CSARFFQRTGYEQYF; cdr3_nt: TGCAGTGCTAGATTCTTCCAGCGGACGGGGTACGAGCAGTACTTC
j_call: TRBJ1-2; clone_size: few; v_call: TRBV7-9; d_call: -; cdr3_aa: CASSLSPGTQVNGYTF; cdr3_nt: TGTGCCAGCAGCTTGAGTCCCGGGACCCAAGTTAATGGCTACACCTTC
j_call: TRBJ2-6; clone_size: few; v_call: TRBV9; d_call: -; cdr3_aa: CASSVAYLQGHSSGANVLTF; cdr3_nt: TGTGCCAGCAGCGTAGCTTACCTCCAGGGCCACTCCTCTGGGGCCAACGTCCTGACTTTC
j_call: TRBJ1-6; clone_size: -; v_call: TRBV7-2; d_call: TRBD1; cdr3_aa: CASSSGTGGRSPLHF; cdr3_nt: TGTGCCAGCAGCTCGGGGACAGGGGGCAGATCACCCCTCCACTTT
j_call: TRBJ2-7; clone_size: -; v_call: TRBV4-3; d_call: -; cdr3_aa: CASSQDRRISYEQYF; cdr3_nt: TGCGCCAGCAGCCAAGATCGCAGGATTTCCTACGAGCAGTACTTC
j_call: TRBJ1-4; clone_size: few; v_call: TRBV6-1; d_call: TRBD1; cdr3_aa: CASSTSRGRNEKLFF; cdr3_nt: TGTGCCAGCAGTACTTCCAGGGGGCGGAATGAAAAACTGTTTTTT
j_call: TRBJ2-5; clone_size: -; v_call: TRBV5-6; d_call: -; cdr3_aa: CASSSPRGGETQYF; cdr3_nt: TGTGCCAGCAGCTCCCCACGGGGTGGAGAGACCCAGTACTTC
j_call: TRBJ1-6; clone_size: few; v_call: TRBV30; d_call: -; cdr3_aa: CAWSSLYGGGGSPLHF; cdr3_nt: TGTGCCTGGAGTTCCTTGTATGGGGGCGGTGGTTCACCCCTCCACTTT
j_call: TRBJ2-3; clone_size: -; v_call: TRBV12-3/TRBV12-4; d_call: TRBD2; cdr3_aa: CATSGGVSAQYF; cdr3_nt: TGTGCCACTAGCGGGGGGGTCTCGGCGCAGTATTTT
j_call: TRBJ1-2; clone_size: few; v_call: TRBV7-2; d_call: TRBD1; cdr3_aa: CASSLGQGAWGYTF; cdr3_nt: TGTGCCAGCAGCCTGGGACAGGGGGCCTGGGGCTACACCTTC
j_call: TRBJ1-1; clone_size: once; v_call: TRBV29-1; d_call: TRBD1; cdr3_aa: CSGRVDRVNTEAFF; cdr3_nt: TGCAGCGGAAGAGTGGACAGGGTGAACACTGAAGCTTTCTTT
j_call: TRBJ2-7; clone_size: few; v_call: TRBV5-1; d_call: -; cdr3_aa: CASSLATGGLASYEQYF; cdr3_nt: TGCGCCAGCAGCTTGGCCACGGGCGGCCTAGCCTCCTACGAGCAGTACTTC
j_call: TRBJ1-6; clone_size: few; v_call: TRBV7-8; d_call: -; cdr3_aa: CASSPRDANSPLHF; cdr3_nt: TGTGCCAGCAGCCCCCGGGATGCCAATTCACCCCTCCACTTT
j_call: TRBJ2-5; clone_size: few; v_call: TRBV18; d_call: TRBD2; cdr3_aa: CASSPTATGSSGKTQYF; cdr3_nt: TGTGCCAGCTCACCAACTGCCACAGGGAGTAGCGGGAAGACCCAGTACTTC
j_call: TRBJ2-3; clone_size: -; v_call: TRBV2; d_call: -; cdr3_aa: CASIIFDVGDMDTQYF; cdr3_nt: TGTGCCAGCATTATCTTCGACGTGGGGGACATGGATACGCAGTATTTT
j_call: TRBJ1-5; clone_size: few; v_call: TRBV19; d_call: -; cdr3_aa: CASSFRDTVFSNQPQHF; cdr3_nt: TGTGCCAGTAGTTTCAGGGACACAGTCTTTAGCAATCAGCCCCAGCATTTT
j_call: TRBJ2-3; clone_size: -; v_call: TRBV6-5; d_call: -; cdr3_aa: CASKAPVGGVAPDTQYF; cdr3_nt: TGTGCCAGCAAGGCCCCTGTGGGCGGGGTGGCCCCAGATACGCAGTATTTT
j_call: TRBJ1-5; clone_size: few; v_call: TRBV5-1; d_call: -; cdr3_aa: CASSLSGLDTFNQPQHF; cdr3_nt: TGCGCCAGCAGCTTGTCGGGGCTGGACACCTTCAATCAGCCCCAGCATTTT
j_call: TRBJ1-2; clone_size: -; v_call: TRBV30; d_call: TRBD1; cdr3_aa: CATGTGGPLGGYTF; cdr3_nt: TGTGCCACCGGGACAGGGGGTCCCCTTGGGGGCTACACCTTC
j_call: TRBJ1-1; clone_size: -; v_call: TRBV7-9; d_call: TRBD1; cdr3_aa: CASSRDRTRNTEAFF; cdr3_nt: TGTGCCAGCAGCCGGGACAGAACACGGAACACTGAAGCTTTCTTT
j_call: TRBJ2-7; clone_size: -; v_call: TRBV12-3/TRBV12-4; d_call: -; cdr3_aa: CASSGLVPYEQYF; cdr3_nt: TGTGCCAGCAGTGGGCTTGTCCCCTACGAGCAGTACTTC
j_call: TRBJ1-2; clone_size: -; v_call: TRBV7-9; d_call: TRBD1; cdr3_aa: CASSSQGAADGYTF; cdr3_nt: TGTGCCAGCAGCTCGCAGGGGGCAGCGGATGGCTACACCTTC
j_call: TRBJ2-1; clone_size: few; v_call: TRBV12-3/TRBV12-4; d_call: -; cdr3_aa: CASNTLRASYNEQFF; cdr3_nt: TGTGCCAGCAACACTTTGCGGGCCTCCTACAATGAGCAGTTCTTC
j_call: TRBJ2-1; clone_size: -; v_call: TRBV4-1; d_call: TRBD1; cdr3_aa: CASSRPGQGYNEQFF; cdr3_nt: TGCGCCAGCAGCCGACCAGGACAGGGCTACAATGAGCAGTTCTTC
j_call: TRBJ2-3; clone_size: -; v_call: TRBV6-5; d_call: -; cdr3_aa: CATRPPGTDTQYF; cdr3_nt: TGTGCCACCCGCCCTCCGGGCACAGATACGCAGTATTTT
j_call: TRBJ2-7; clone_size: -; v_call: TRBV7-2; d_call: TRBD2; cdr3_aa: CASSLKREYEQYF; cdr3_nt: TGTGCCAGCAGCCTCAAGCGGGAGTACGAGCAGTACTTC
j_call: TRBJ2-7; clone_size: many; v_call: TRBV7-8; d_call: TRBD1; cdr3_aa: CASSLVITPTGGSYEQYF; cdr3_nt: TGTGCCAGCAGTCTAGTAATTACTCCGACAGGGGGCTCCTACGAGCAGTACTTC
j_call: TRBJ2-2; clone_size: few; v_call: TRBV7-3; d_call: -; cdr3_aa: CASTYSGGLNTGELFF; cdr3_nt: TGTGCCAGCACCTACTCAGGGGGGCTGAACACCGGGGAGCTGTTTTTT
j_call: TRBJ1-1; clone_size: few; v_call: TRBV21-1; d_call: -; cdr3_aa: CAIPNGQGITEAFF; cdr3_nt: TGTGCCATCCCGAACGGACAGGGTATCACTGAAGCTTTCTTT
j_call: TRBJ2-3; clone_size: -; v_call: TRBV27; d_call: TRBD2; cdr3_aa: CASSLTSATDTQYF; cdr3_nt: TGTGCCAGCAGTTTGACTAGCGCCACAGATACGCAGTATTTT
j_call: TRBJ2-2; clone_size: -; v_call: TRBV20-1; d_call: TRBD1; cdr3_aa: CSAIQGAGTGELFF; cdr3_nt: TGCAGTGCTATACAGGGGGCGGGCACCGGGGAGCTGTTTTTT
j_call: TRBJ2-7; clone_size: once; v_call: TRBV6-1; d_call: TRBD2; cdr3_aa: CASSREGGSPYEQYF; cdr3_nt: TGTGCCAGCAGCCGAGAGGGAGGGAGCCCCTACGAGCAGTACTTC
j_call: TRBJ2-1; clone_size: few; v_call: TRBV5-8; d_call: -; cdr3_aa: CASSNGGQLWGNEQFF; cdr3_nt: TGTGCCAGCAGCAACGGGGGGCAGCTTTGGGGCAATGAGCAGTTCTTC
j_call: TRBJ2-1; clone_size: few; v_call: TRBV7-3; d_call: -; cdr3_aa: CASRGRGGEQFF; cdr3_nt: TGTGCCAGCAGGGGAAGAGGCGGGGAGCAGTTCTTC
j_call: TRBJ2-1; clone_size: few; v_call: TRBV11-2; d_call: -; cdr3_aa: CASSLVMGVDSSYNEQFF; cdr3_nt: TGTGCCAGCAGCTTAGTTATGGGGGTGGACAGCTCCTACAATGAGCAGTTCTTC
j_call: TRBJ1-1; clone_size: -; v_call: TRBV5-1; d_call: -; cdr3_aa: CASSLEVTGSEAFF; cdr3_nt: TGCGCCAGCAGCCTGGAGGTCACGGGATCCGAAGCTTTCTTT
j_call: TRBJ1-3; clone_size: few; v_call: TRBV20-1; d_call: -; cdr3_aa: CSARLGPGNTIYF; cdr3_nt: TGCAGTGCTAGGTTGGGTCCGGGAAACACCATATATTTT
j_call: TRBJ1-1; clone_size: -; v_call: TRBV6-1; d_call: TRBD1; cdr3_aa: CASSESGTGDTEAFF; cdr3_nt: TGTGCCAGCAGTGAATCCGGGACAGGGGACACTGAAGCTTTCTTT
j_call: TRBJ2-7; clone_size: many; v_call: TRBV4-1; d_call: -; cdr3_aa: CASSLPRDPTKHEQYF; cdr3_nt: TGCGCCAGCAGCCTCCCCCGGGACCCGACTAAGCACGAGCAGTACTTC
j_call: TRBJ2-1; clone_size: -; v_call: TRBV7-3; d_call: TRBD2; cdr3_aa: CASSFGLAGAGEQFF; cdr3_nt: TGTGCCAGCAGCTTCGGACTAGCGGGAGCGGGTGAGCAGTTCTTC
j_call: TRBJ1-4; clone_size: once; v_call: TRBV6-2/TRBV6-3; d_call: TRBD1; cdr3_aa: CASSPRRGTGEKLFF; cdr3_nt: TGTGCCAGCAGCCCAAGGAGGGGGACAGGAGAAAAACTGTTTTTT
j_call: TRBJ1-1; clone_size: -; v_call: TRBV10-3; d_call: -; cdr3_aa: CAISDRQYTEAFF; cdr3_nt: TGTGCCATCAGTGACCGACAGTACACTGAAGCTTTCTTT
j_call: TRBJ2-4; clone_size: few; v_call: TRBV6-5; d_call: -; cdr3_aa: CASSYSGVGVAKNIQYF; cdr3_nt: TGTGCCAGCAGTTACTCGGGGGTGGGGGTAGCCAAAAACATTCAGTACTTC